The present TCR beta chain was sequenced within a study of persistence of HIV-infected CD4 T cells (TCRdb year 2020). Regarding the complete study: The study isolated CMV- and HIV-1 Gag-responding CD4+ T cells from ART-treated individuals to examine antigen-driven clonal expansion of HIV-1-infected cells. Participants had been on suppressive ART for a median of roughly 8 years. Peripheral blood samples of up to about 180 mL were obtained at multiple time points, with the exception of a couple of participants, for whom leukapheresis was performed at a single time point. The clonality of all cells in each sorted population was assessed by TCRbeta sequencing, whereas the clonality of infected cells was assessed by proviral sequencing. For the TCR cluster analysis across participants, under 10 participants were included for CMV and six or seven participants for Gag.

Regarding this clone: It lacks a known antigen. No base quality information exists; no much larger clone differs at one position.

Via the germline V gene, CDR1 is SNHLY and CDR2 FYNNEI. The junction carries 13 bases between V and J, which are trimmed by 4 bases and 4 bases respectively. CDR3 length: 14 amino acids, cysteine to phenylalanine. Of the read, only the CDR3 DNA is kept; its 42 bases are in frame from base 1. Findings and caveats that apply to the study as a whole: Only a small number of individuals took part in the study, and only a limited range of antigens was tested. Antigen-responding cells were enriched for expanded CDR3beta sequences that were degenerate, which suggests that CD4+ responses to CMV and Gag underwent convergent selection. Significantly lower TCRbeta richness was observed in CMV- and Gag-responding cells than in anti-CD3/anti-CD28-responding cells, and higher oligoclonality was observed in CMV-responding cells than in CD3/CD28-stimulated and Gag-responding cells. Within the same sorted populations, TCR oligoclonality correlated with proviral oligoclonality. Bulk TCR analyses could not be restricted to the rare CMV-responding cells that actually carried HIV-1 proviruses.

The treatment or condition tag for this specimen amounts to: suppressive antiretroviral therapy. A pool of overlapping 15-mer peptides from HIV-1 Gag, at 0.95 to 1 ug per peptide per mL, was used to stimulate the cells. Memory populations depleted of antigen-responding cells were obtained by sorting nonresponding CD40L-negative CD69-negative CD45RO-high memory CD4+ T cells. Participants were HIV-1-infected adults who started suppressive ART during chronic infection. For at least 4 years, the participants' plasma HIV-1 RNA had been undetectable, below 50 copies/mL. To be included, participants needed a CD4+ T cell count above 400 cells/uL and a positive CMV serology. Before stimulation, PBMCs were isolated using density centrifugation and then depleted of CD8+ T cells. Stimulation of CD8-depleted PBMCs was carried out for approximately 20 hours with anti-CD28/CD49d costimulation, CD40-blocking antibody and enfuvirtide, to prevent new infections. Sorting was done on either a Beckman Coulter MoFlo Legacy or an XDP sorter, and propidium iodide was used to exclude dead cells. Genomic DNA was extracted using the QIAamp DNA Mini Kit for samples with more than one million cells and using the Quick-DNA Microprep Kit for all other samples.

The immunoSEQ hsTCRB assay version 4, run in survey mode, was used to sequence TCRbeta repertoires from genomic DNA. Genomic DNA was diluted to around 9.4 ng/uL, using up to 1 ug per sample for TCRbeta sequencing. The authors' pipeline ran thus. Analysis of the TCRbeta data was done in ImmunoSeq Analyzer 3.0, and diversity was computed on productive nucleotide rearrangements. The improved Chao index was used to estimate lower-bound TCR diversity, and the Gini coefficient was used to estimate clonality using the Immunarch R package. Different nucleotide rearrangements encoding the same CDR3beta amino acid sequence were treated as distinct clonotypes. Differential abundance analysis identified TCRbeta sequences significantly enriched in antigen-responding cells relative to anti-CD3/anti-CD28-activated cells. GLIPH2 grouped TCRs by predicted peptide-MHC specificity, both within each participant and across combined participant data sets. TCRdb stores this immuneACCESS table with in-frame sequences only. Part of the clones is absent; in the studies checked, under half of the shortfall reflects unresolved V genes, and no reason is known for the rest. D and trimming were read from the DNA, whereas the V and J calls and clone size are those reported in that table. Within this sample are roughly 64,000 clones, with over 60% of them counted one time only. Of the sample, approximately 1.7% is held by the ten largest clones.

The TCR was taken from an adult man with HIV who was CMV-seropositive. Recombination joined TRBV2 with TRBJ1-2; 5 matching bases give a weak D call of TRBD1. The sequencing here drew on CD4+ T cells sorted from PBMCs after roughly 18-hour stimulation, taken from a patient who received antiretroviral therapy. Interpreted using the paper, the cell subset or site label stands for: CD40L-CD69- CD45RO-high memory CD4 T cells not responding to Gag peptides. The DNA is TGTGCCAGCAGTGTTGAGAGGGGTGGCTATGGCTACACCTTC. Translated, this gives CASSVERGGYGYTF.